This TCR beta chain was recorded in a study of T cells in Graves' hyperthyroidism and ophthalmopathy. Study-wide points: Ophthalmopathy prediction by the model preceded onset by a median approximately six months.

TCR beta CDR3 regions were amplified from RNA transcripts. During a first-round RT-PCR of the TCR CDR3, the HTBI primer set was used. Via MiXCR, TCRdb re-called the multiplex PCR reads, giving one row per CDR3 protein. Of fewer than 400,000 distinct CDR3 sequences in the sample, about 14% are singletons; the top ten hold approximately 29%. This clonotype has just a few counts. Its antigen remains unknown. Sequenced: blood. This sequence originates from a man aged 50-59 years with Graves' ophthalmopathy.

The CDR3 DNA reads as TGTGCCAGCCGTTCGGGGACTAGCGAATACAATGAGCAGTTCTTC. Its translation: CASRSGTSEYNEQFF. The chain carries TRBV27 and TRBJ2-1; 10 nucleotides agree with TRBD2. Germline CDR1 MNHEY, CDR2 SMNVEV (reference sequence). V trimming: 8 bases; J trimming: 4 bases; junction bases outside the gene matches: 8. The CDR3 has 15 amino acids.